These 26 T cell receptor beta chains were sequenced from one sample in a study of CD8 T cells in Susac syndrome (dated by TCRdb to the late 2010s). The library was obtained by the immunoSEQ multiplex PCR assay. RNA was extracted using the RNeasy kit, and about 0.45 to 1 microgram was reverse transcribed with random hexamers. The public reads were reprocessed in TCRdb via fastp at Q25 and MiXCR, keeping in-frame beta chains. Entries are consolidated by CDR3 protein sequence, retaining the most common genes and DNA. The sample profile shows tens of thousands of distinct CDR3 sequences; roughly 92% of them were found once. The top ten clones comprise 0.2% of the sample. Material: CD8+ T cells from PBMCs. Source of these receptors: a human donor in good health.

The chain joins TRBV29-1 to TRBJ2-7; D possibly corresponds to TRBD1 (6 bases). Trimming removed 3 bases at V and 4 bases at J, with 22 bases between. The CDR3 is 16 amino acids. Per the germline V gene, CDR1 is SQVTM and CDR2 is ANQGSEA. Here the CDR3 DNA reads TGCAGCGTTGAGGGAACTGGGGCAGGGGAAGAGTACGAGCAGTACTTC. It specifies CSVEGTGAGEEYEQYF.

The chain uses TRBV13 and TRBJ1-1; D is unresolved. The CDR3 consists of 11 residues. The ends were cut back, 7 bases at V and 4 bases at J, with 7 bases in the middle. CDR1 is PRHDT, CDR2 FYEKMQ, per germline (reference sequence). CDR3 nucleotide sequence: TGTGCCAGCATTGGAGGCACTGAAGCTTTCTTT. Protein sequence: CASIGGTEAFF.

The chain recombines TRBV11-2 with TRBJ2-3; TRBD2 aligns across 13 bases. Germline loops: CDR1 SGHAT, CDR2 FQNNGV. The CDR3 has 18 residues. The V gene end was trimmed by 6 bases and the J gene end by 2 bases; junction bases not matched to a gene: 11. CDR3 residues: CASSPPPTSGGATDTQYF. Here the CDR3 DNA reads TGTGCCAGCAGTCCTCCCCCAACTAGCGGGGGGGCCACAGATACGCAGTATTTT.

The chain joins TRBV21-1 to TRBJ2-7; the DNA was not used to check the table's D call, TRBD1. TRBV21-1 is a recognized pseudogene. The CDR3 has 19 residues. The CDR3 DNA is TGTGCCAGCAGCAAAGGAGGTTCGACCGGGGACAGGGTTTCCTACGAGCAGTACTTC. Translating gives CASSKGGSTGDRVSYEQYF.

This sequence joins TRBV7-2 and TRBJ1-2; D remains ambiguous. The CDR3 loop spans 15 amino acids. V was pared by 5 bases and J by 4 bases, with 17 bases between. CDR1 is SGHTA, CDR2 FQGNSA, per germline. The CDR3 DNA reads TGTGCCAGCAGCACTAAGAGGGATCCTCTCTATGGCTACACCTTC. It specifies CASSTKRDPLYGYTF. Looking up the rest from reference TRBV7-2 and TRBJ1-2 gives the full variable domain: GAGVSQSPSNKVTEKGKDVELRCDPISGHTALYWYRQSLGQGLEFLIYFQGNSAPDKSGLPSDRFSAERTGGSVSTLTIQRTQQEDSAVYLCASSTKRDPLYGYTFGSGTRLTVV.

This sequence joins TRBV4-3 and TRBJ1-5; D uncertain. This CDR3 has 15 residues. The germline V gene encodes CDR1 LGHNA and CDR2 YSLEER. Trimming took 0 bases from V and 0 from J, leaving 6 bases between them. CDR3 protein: CASSQDLYSNQPQHF. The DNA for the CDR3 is TGCGCCAGCAGCCAAGACCTCTATAGCAATCAGCCCCAGCATTTT.

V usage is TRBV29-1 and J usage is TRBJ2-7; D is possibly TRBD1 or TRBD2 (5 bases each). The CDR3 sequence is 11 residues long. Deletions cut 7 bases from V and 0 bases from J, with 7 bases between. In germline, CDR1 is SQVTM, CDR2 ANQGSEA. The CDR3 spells CSAGTSYEQYF. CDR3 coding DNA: TGCAGCGCCGGGACCTCCTACGAGCAGTACTTC.

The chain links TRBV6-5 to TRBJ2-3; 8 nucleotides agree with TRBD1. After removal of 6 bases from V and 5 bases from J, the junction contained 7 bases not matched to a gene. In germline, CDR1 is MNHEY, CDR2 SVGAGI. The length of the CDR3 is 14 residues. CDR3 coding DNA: TGTGCCAGCAGCGCAGGACAGGGAAAAGATACGCAGTATTTT. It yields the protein CASSAGQGKDTQYF.

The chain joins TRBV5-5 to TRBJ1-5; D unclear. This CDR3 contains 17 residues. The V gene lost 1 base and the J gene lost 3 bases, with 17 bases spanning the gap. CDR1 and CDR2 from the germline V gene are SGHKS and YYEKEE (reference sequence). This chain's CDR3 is CASSLFPDGYNNQPQHF. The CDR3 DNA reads TGTGCCAGCAGCTTGTTCCCGGATGGGTATAACAATCAGCCCCAGCATTTT.

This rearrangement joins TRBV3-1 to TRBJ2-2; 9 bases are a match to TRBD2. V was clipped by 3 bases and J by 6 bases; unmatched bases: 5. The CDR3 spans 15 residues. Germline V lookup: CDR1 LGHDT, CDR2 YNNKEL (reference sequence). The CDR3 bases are TGTGCCAGCAGCCACTCGGGACTAGCCCCCGGGGAGCTGTTTTTT. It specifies CASSHSGLAPGELFF.

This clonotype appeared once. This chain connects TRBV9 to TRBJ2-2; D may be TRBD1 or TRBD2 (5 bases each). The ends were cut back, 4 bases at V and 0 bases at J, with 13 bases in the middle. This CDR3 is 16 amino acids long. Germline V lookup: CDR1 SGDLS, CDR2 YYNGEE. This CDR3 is CASSRTGPPNTGELFF. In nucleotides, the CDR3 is TGTGCCAGCAGCCGGACGGGGCCCCCGAACACCGGGGAGCTGTTTTTT.

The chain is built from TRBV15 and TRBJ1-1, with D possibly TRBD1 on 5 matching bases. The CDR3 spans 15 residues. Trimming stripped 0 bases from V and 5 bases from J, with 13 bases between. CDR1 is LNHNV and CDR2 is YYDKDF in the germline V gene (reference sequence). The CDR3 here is CATSRDQEGRTEAFF. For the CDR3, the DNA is TGTGCCACCAGCAGAGATCAAGAGGGGCGGACTGAAGCTTTCTTT. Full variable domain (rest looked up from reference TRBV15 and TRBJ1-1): DAMVIQNPRYQVTQFGKPVTLSCSQTLNHNVMYWYQQKSSQAPKLLFHYYDKDFNNEADTPDNFQSRRPNTSFCFLDIRSPGLGDTAMYLCATSRDQEGRTEAFFGQGTRLTVV.

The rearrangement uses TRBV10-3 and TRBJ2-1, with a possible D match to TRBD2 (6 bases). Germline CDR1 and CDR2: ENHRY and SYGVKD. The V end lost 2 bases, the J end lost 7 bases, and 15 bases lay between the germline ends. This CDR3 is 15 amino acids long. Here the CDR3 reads CAISERPPGGNEQFF. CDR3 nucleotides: TGTGCCATCAGTGAGCGGCCGCCCGGAGGGAATGAGCAGTTCTTC.

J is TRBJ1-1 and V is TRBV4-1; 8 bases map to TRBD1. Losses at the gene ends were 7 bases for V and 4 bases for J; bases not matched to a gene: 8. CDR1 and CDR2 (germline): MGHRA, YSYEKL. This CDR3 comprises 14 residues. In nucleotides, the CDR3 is TGCGCCAGCACAACCGGGACAGGAGCCACTGAAGCTTTCTTT. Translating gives CASTTGTGATEAFF.

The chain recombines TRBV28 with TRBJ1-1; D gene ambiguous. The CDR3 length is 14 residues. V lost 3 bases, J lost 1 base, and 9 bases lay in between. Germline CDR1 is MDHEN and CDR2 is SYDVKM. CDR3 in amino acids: CASSFRLSNTEAFF. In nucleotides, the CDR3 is TGTGCCAGCAGTTTTAGGCTTTCGAACACTGAAGCTTTCTTT.

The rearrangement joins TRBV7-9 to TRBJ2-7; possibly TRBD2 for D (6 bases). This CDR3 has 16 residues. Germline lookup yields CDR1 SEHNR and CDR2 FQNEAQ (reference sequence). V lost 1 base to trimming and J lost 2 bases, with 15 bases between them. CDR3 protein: CASSLEEGPHPYEQYF. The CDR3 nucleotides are TGTGCCAGCAGCTTAGAGGAGGGCCCGCACCCCTACGAGCAGTACTTC.

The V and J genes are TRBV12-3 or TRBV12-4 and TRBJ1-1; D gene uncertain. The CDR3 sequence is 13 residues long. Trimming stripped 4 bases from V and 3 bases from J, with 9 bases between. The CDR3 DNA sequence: TGTGCCAGCAGTTCGTCTGTGGACACTGAAGCTTTCTTT. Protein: CASSSSVDTEAFF.

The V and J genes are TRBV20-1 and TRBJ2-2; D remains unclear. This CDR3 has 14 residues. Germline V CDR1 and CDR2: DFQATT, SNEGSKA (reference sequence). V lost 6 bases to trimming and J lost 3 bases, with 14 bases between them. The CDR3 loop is CSAKPLIDTGELFF. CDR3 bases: TGCAGTGCAAAGCCACTTATCGACACCGGGGAGCTGTTTTTT.

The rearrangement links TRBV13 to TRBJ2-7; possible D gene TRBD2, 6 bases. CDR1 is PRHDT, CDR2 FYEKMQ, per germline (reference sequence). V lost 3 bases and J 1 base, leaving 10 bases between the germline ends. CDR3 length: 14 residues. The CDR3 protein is CASSFEAGSYEQYF. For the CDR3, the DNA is TGTGCCAGCAGCTTCGAAGCGGGTTCCTACGAGCAGTACTTC. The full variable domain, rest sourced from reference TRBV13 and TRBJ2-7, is AAGVIQSPRHLIKEKRETATLKCYPIPRHDTVYWYQQGPGQDPQFLISFYEKMQSDKGSIPDRFSAQQFSDYHSELNMSSLELGDSALYFCASSFEAGSYEQYFGPGTRLTVT.

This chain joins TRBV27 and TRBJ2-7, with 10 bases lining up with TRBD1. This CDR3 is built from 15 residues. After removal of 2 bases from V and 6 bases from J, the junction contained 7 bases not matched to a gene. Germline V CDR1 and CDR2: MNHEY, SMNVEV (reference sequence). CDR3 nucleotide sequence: TGTGCCAGCAGTTTAGGTGGGACAGGGGCTCTCGAGCAGTACTTC. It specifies CASSLGGTGALEQYF.

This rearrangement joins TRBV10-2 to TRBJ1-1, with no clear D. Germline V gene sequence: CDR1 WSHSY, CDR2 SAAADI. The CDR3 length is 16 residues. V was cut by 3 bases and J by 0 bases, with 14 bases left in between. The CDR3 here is CASSDWADAMNTEAFF. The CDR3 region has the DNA TGCGCCAGCAGTGATTGGGCAGACGCTATGAACACTGAAGCTTTCTTT.

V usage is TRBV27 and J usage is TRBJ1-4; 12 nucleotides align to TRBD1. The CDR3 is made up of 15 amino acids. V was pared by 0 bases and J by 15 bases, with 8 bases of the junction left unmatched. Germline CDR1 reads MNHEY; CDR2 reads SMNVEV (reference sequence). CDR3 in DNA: TGTGCCAGCAGTTTATCGGGACAGGGGGCCGGGCGGGTGTTTTTT. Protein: CASSLSGQGAGRVFF.

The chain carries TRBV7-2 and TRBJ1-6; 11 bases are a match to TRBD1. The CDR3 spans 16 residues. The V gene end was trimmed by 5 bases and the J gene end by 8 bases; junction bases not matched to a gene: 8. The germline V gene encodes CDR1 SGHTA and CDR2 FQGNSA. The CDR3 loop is CASSGRDRGIYSPLHF. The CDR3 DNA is TGTGCCAGCAGCGGAAGGGACAGGGGGATTTATTCACCCCTCCACTTT.

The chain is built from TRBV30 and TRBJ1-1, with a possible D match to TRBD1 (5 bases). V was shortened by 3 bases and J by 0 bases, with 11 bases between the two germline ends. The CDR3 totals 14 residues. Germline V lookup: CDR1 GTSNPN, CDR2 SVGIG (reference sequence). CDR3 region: CAWSRDRMNTEAFF. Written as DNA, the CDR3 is TGTGCCTGGAGCCGGGACCGAATGAACACTGAAGCTTTCTTT.

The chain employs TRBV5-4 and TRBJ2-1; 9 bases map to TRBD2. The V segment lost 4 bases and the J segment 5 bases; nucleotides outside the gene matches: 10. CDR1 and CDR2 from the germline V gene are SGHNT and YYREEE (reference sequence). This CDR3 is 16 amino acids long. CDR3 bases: TGTGCCAGCAGCCCCGAGTCGGGACTAGCCCACAATGAGCAGTTCTTC. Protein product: CASSPESGLAHNEQFF.

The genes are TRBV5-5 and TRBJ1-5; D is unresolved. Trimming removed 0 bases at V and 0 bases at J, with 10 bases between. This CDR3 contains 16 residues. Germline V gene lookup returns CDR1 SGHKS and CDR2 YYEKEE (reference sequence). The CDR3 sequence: CASSLDWDYSNQPQHF. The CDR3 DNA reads TGTGCCAGCAGCTTGGATTGGGATTATAGCAATCAGCCCCAGCATTTT. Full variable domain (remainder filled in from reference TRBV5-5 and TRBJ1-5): DAGVTQSPTHLIKTRGQQVTLRCSPISGHKSVSWYQQVLGQGPQFIFQYYEKEERGRGNFPDRFSARQFPNYSSELNVNALLLGDSALYLCASSLDWDYSNQPQHFGDGTRLSIL.